The clone carrying this T cell receptor (beta chain) was seen many times. TCRdb re-processed the PCR reads through MiXCR. The sample yields roughly 34,000 clones, 15% seen once. The data belong to a study of metastatic and nonmetastatic thyroid tumors. Turning to the study itself: The comparison covered peripheral blood and tumor or nodule tissue in malignant and benign thyroid patients.

Thyroid surgery was preceded by no treatment in any patient. Trimming took 2 bases from V and 4 from J, leaving 9 bases between them. The germline V gene encodes CDR1 MNHEY and CDR2 SVGAGI. The CDR3 contains 14 residues. The V and J genes are TRBV6-5 and TRBJ2-1, with D perhaps matching TRBD1 (5 bases). The sequence came from a male donor with papillary thyroid cancer or a benign thyroid nodule (not recorded which). Some clones in this sample may be carry-over from other donors' samples. The sample comprised blood. Here the CDR3 DNA reads TGTGCCAGCAGTTACCATCAGGGTTACAATGAGCAGTTCTTC. Protein: CASSYHQGYNEQFF.